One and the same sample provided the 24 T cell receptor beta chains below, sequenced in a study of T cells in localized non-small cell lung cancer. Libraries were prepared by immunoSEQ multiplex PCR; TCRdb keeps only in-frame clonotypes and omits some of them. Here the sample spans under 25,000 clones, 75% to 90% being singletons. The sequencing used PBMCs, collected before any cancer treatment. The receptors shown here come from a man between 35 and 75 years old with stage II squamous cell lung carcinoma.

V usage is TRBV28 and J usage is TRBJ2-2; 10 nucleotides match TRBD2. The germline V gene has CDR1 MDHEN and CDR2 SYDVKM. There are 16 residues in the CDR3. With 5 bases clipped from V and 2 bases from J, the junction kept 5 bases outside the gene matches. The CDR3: CASSKLAGINTGELFF. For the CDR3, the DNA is TGTGCCAGCAGTAAACTAGCGGGAATTAACACCGGGGAGCTGTTTTTT.

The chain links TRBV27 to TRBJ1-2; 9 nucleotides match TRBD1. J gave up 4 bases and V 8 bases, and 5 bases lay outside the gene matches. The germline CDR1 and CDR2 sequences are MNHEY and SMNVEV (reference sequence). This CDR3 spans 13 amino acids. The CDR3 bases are TGTGCCAGCTCCTGGACAGGGGCCTATGGCTACACCTTC. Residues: CASSWTGAYGYTF.

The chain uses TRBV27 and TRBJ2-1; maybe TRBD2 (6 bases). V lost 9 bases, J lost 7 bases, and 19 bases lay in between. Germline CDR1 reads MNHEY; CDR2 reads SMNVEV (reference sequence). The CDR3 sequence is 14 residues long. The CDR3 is CASTSGTAGNEQFF. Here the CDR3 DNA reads TGTGCCAGTACATCCGGGACTGCCGGAAATGAGCAGTTCTTC.

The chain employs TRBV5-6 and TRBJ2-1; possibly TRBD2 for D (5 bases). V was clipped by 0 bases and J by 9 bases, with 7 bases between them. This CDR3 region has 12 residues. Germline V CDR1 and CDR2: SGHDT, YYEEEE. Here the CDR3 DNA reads TGTGCCAGCAGCTTGGCCGCGGGTGAGCAGTTCTTC. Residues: CASSLAAGEQFF.

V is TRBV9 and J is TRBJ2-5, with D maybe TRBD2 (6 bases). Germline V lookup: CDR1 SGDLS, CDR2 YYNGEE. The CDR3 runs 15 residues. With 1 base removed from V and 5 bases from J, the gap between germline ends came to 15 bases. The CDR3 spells CASSVLASRHETQYF. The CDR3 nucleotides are TGTGCCAGCAGCGTACTAGCGAGCCGCCACGAGACCCAGTACTTC.

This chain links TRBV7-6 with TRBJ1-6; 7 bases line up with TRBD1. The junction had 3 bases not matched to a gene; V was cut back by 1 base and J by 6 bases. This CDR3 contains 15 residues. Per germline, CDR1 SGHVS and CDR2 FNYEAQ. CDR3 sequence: CASSLGGTANSPLHF. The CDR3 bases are TGTGCCAGCAGCTTAGGAGGGACAGCTAATTCACCCCTCCACTTT. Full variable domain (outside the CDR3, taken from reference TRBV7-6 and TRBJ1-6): GAGVSQSPRYKVTKRGQDVALRCDPISGHVSLYWYRQALGQGPEFLTYFNYEAQQDKSGLPNDRFSAERPEGSISTLTIQRTEQRDSAMYRCASSLGGTANSPLHFGNGTRLTVT.

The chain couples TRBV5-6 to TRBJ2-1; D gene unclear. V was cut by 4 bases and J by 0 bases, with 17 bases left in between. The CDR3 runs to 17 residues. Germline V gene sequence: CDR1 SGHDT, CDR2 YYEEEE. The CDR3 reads CASSLSPGSSSYNEQFF. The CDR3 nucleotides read TGTGCCAGCAGCCTAAGTCCCGGTTCCAGCTCCTACAATGAGCAGTTCTTC.

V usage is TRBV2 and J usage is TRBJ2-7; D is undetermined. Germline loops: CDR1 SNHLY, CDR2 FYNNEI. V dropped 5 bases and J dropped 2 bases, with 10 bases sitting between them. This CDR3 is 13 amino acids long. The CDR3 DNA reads TGTGCCAGCAGTAGGCAGGCGACCTACGAGCAGTACTTC. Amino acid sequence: CASSRQATYEQYF.

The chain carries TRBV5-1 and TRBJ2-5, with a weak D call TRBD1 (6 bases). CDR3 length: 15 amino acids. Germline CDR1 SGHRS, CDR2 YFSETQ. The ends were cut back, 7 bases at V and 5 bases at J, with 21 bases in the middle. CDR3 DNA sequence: TGCGCCAGCTCACTCTGGGCTGGCAGGGGTGAGACCCAGTACTTC. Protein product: CASSLWAGRGETQYF.

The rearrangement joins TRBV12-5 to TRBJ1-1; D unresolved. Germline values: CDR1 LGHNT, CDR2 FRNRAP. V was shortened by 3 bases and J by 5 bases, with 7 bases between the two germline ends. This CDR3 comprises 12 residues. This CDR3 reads CASGFLGTEAFF. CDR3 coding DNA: TGTGCTAGTGGTTTTTTGGGGACTGAAGCTTTCTTT. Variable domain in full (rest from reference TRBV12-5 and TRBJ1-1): DARVTQTPRHKVTEMGQEVTMRCQPILGHNTVFWYRQTMMQGLELLAYFRNRAPLDDSGMPKDRFSAEMPDATLATLKIQPSEPRDSAVYFCASGFLGTEAFFGQGTRLTVV.

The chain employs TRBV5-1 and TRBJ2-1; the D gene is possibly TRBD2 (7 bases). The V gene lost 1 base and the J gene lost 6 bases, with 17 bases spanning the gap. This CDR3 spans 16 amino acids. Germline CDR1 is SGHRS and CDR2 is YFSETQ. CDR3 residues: CASSLPWEGGINEQFF. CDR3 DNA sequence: TGCGCCAGCAGCTTGCCCTGGGAGGGGGGGATCAATGAGCAGTTCTTC.

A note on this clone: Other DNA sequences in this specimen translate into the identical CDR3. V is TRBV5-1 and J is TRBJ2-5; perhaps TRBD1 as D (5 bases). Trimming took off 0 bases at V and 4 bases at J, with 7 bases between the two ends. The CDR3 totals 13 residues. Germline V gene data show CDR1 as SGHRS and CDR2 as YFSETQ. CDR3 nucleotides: TGCGCCAGCAGCTTGGGTCAGGGAGAGACCCAGTACTTC. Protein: CASSLGQGETQYF.

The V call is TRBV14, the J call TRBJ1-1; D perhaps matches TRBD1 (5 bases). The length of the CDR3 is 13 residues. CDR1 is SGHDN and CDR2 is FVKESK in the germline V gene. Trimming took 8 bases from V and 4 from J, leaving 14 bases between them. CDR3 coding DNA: TGTGCCAGCGGGATAGCGGGGGGCACTGAAGCTTTCTTT. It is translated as CASGIAGGTEAFF.

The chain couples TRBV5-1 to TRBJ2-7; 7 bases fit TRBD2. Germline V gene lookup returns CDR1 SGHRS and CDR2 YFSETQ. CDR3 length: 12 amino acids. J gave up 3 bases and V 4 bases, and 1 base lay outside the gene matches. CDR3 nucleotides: TGCGCCAGCAGCACTAGCGACTACGAGCAGTACTTC. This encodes CASSTSDYEQYF.

CDR3 protein: CASSAGEGQIRTGEKLFF. In nucleotides, the CDR3 is TGTGCCAGCAGCGCAGGGGAGGGCCAAATAAGAACTGGGGAAAAACTGTTTTTT. V gene TRBV5-4 combines with J gene TRBJ1-4; a possible D gene is TRBD1 (6 bases). Germline CDR1 SGHNT, CDR2 YYREEE (reference sequence). The CDR3 loop spans 18 amino acids. The germline V and J ends were trimmed by 4 bases and 8 bases, with 27 bases remaining between them.

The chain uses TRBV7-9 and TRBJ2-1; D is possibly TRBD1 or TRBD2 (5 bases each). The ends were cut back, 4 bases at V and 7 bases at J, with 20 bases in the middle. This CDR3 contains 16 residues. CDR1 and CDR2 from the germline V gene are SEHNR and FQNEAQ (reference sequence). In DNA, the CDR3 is TGTGCCAGCAGCTCACAAGGGCGTGGGGGTAGGAATGAGCAGTTCTTC. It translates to CASSSQGRGGRNEQFF.

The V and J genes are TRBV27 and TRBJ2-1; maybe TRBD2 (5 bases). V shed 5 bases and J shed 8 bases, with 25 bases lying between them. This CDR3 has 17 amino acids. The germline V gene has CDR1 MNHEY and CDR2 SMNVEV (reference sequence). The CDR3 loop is CASSQIPTDLGTDEQFF. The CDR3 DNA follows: TGTGCCAGCAGTCAAATCCCGACGGACTTGGGTACGGATGAGCAGTTCTTC.

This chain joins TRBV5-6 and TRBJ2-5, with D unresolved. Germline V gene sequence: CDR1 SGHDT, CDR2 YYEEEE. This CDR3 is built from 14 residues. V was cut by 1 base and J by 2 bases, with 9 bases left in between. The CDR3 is CASSLPHQQETQYF. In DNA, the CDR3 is TGTGCCAGCAGCTTGCCCCACCAACAAGAGACCCAGTACTTC.

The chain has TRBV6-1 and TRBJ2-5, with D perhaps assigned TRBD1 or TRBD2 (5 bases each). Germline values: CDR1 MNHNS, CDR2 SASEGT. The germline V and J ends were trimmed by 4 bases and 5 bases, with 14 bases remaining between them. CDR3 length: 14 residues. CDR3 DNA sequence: TGTGCCAGCAGTGGGGCGGACTGGGGGGAGACCCAGTACTTC. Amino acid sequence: CASSGADWGETQYF.

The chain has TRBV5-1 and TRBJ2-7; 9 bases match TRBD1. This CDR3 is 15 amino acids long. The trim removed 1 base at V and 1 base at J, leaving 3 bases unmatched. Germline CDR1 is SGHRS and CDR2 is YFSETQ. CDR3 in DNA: TGCGCCAGCAGCTTGACGACAGGGGGATCCTACGAGCAGTACTTC. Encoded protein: CASSLTTGGSYEQYF.

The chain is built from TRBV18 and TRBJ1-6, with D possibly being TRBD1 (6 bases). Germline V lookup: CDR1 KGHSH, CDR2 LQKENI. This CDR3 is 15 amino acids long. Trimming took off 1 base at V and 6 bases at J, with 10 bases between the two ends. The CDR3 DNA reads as TGTGCCAGCTCACCACAGGGGGAAGGTAATTCACCCCTCCACTTT. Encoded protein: CASSPQGEGNSPLHF.

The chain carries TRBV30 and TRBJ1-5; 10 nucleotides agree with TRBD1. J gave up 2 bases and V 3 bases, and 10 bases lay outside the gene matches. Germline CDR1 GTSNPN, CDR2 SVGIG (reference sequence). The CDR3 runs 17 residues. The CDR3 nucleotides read TGTGCCTGGAGCAGCGGGACAGGGGTTTTTGGCAATCAGCCCCAGCATTTT. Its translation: CAWSSGTGVFGNQPQHF.

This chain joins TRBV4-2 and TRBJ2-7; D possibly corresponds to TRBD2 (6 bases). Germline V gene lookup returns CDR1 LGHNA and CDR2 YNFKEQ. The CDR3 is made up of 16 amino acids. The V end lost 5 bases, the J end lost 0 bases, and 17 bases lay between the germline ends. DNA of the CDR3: TGTGCCAGCAGCAGGGAGGAGGCCCTAGGCTCCTACGAGCAGTACTTC. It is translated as CASSREEALGSYEQYF.

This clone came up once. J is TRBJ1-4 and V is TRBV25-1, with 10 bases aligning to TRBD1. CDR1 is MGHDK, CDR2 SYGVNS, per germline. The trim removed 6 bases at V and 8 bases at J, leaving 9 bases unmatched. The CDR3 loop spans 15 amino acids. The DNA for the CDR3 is TGTGCCAGCAGCTCACGACAGGGGGCGTGGGAAAAACTGTTTTTT. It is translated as CASSSRQGAWEKLFF.